This T cell receptor (beta chain) was found in a study of CD8+ T cells in alopecia areata. Study-wide points: Administration of tofacitinib significantly diminished scalp clonality and expanded CD8+ clones within the top 100.

Regarding this clone: The target antigen is unknown.

This CDR3 spans 13 amino acids. Germline assignment: CDR1 GTSNPN and CDR2 SVGIG (reference sequence). V was pared by 0 bases and J by 4 bases, with 10 bases between. Specified treatment: oral pan-JAK inhibitor, 5-10 mg twice daily. Extracted RNA was reverse transcribed, and the resulting cDNA served as sequencing template. Data came from immunoSEQ multiplex PCR; TCRdb stores just in-frame clones and leaves some out. This sample yields some 180,000 clones, of which around half are seen a single time; roughly a tenth belongs to the top ten. The sequencing used CD8+ T cells sorted from blood, collected at week 24, from a patient treated with tofacitinib. This chain uses TRBV30 with TRBJ2-7; D might be TRBD2 (5 bases). The TCR sequence derives from a human donor with alopecia areata. The CDR3 DNA is TGTGCCTGGAGTGTGATGAGCGGATACGAGCAGTACTTC. As protein: CAWSVMSGYEQYF.